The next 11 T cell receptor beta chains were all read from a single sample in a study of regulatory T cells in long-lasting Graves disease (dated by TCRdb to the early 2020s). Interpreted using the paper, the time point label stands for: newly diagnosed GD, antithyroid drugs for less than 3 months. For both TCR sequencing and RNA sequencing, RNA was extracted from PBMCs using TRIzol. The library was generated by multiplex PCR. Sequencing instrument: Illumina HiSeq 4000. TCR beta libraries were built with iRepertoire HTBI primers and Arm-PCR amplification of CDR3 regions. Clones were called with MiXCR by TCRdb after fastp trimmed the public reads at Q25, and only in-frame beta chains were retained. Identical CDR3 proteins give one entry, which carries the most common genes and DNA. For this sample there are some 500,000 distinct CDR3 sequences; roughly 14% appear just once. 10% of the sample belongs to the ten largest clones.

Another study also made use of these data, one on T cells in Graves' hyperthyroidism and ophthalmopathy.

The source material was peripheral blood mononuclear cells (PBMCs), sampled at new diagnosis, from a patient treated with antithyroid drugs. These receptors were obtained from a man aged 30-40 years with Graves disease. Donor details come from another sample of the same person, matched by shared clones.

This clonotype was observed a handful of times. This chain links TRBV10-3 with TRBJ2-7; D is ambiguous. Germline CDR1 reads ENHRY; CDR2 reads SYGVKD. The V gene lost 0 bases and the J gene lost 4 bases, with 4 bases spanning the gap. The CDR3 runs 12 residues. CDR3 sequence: CAISESWYEQYF. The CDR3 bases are TGTGCCATCAGTGAGTCGTGGTACGAGCAGTACTTC.

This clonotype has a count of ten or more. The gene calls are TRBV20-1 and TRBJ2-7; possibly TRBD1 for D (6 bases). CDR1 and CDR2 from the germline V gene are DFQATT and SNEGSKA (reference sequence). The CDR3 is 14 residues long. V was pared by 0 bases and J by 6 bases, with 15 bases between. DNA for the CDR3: TGCAGTGCTAGAGATCAATGGGGGCCTAGCGAGCAGTACTTC. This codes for CSARDQWGPSEQYF.

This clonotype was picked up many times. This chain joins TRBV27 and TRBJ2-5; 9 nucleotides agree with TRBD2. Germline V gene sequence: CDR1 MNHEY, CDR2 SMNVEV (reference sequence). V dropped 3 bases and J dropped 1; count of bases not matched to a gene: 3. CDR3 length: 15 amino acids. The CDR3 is CASSLSSGIQETQYF. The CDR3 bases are TGTGCCAGCAGTTTGTCTAGCGGGATCCAAGAGACCCAGTACTTC.

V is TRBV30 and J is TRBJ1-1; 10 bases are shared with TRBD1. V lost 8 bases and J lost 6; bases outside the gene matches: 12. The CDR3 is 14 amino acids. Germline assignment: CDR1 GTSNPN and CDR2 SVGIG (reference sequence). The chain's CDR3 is CARDTTGGIAEAFF. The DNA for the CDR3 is TGTGCCCGAGATACGACAGGGGGCATCGCTGAAGCTTTCTTT.

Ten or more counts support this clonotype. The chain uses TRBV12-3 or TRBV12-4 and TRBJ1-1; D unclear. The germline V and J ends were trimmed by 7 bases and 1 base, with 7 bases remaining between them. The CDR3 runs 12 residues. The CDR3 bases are TGTGCCAGCACCTTCACGAACACTGAAGCTTTCTTT. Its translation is CASTFTNTEAFF.

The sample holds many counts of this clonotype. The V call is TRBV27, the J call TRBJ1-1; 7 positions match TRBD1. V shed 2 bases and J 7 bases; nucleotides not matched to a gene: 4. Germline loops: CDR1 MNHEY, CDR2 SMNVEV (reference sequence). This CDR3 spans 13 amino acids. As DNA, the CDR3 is TGTGCCAGCAGTTTAATGGGGGACAGTGAAGCTTTCTTT. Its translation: CASSLMGDSEAFF.

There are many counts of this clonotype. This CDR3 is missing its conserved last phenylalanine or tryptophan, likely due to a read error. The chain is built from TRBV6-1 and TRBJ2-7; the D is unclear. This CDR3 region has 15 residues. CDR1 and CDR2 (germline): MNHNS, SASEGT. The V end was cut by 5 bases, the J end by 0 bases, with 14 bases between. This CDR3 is CASSPRSLGSYEQYC. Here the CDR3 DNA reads TGTGCCAGCAGTCCTCGTTCACTCGGCTCCTACGAGCAGTACTGC.

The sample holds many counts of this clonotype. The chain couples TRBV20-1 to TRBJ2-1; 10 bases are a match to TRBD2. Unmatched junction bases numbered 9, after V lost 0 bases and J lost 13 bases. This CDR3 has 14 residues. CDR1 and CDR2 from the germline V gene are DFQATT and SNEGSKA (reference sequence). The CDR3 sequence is CSARDIKREGGQFF. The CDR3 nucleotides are TGCAGTGCTAGAGATATTAAGCGGGAGGGAGGACAGTTCTTC.

CDR3 loop: CASSFRSGDEQFF. The CDR3 DNA reads TGTGCCAGCAGTTTTCGGTCCGGCGATGAGCAGTTCTTC. The rearrangement links TRBV11-2 to TRBJ2-1; D unclear. This CDR3 is 13 amino acids long. V was shortened by 6 bases and J by 8 bases, with 14 bases between the two germline ends. Per the germline V gene, CDR1 is SGHAT and CDR2 is FQNNGV.

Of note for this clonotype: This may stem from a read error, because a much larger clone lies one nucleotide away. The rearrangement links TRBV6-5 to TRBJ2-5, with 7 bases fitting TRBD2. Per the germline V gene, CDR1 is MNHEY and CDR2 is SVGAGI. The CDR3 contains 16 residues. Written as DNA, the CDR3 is TGTGCCAGCAGTTACTCACCGGGACTAAACCAAGAGACCCAGCACTTC. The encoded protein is CASSYSPGLNQETQHF.

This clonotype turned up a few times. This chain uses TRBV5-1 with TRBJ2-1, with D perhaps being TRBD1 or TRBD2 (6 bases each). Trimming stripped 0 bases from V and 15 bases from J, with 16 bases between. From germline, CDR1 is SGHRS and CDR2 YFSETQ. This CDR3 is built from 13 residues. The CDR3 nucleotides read TGCGCCAGCAGCTTGGTGAGGGGGGCGCCGGGGTTCTTC. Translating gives CASSLVRGAPGFF.